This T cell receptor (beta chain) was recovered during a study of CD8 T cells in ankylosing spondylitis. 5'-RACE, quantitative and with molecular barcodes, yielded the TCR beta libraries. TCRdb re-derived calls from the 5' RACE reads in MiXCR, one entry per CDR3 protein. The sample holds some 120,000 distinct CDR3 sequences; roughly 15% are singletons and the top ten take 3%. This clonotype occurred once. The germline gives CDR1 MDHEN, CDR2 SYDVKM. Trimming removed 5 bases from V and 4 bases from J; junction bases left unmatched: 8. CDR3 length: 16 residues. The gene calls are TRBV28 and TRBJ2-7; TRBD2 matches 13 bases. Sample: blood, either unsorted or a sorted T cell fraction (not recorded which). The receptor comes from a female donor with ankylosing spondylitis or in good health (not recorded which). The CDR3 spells CASSQPGLAGKYEQYF. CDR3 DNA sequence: TGTGCCAGCAGTCAACCGGGACTAGCGGGGAAATACGAGCAGTACTTC.